This is a list of T cell receptor beta chains from one sample in a study of T cells after yellow fever vaccination. A single record per CDR3 protein comes from TCRdb applying MiXCR to the 5' RACE reads. The table includes 300,000 to 450,000 distinct CDR3 sequences, 6.2% detected once. Material: PBMCs, obtained 5 days after the yellow fever booster vaccination. The receptor source for this set is a man aged 25-45 years who received the YFV17D yellow fever vaccine. The CDR3 runs from the conserved cysteine through the conserved F or W. D genes are given only for firm matches. The size of a clone is reported for some rows only, either as once, few or many, or as a class for expanded clones.

NA,TRBJ2-3,TRBV7-9,NA,CASSLFWTGRTDTQYF,TGTGCCAGCAGCCTTTTCTGGACGGGTCGCACAGATACGCAGTATTTT
NA,TRBJ2-3,TRBV7-8,NA,CASYTGWPDTQYF,TGTGCCAGCTACACAGGGTGGCCAGATACGCAGTATTTT
NA,TRBJ2-5,TRBV9,many,CASSVGNGAETQYF,TGTGCCAGCAGCGTTGGGAATGGCGCGGAGACCCAGTACTTC
NA,TRBJ2-5,TRBV14,NA,CASSQALVWETQYF,TGTGCCAGCAGCCAAGCTCTAGTGTGGGAGACCCAGTACTTC
TRBD2,TRBJ2-1,TRBV30,NA,CAWKLAGGAEQFF,TGTGCCTGGAAGCTAGCGGGGGGAGCTGAGCAGTTCTTC
TRBD1,TRBJ1-1,TRBV10-3,few,CAISSTGGQGNTEAFF,TGTGCCATCAGTTCCACAGGGGGCCAAGGGAACACTGAAGCTTTCTTT
TRBD2,TRBJ2-3,TRBV27,many,CASSLDPLFGTTTDTQYF,TGTGCCAGCAGCCTCGACCCCCTCTTTGGGACTACCACAGATACGCAGTATTTT
NA,TRBJ1-5,TRBV6-5,NA,CASSSSGAQPQHF,NA
NA,TRBJ2-3,TRBV29-1,NA,CSAGTDYTQYF,TGCAGCGCCGGTACGGACTATACGCAGTATTTT
NA,TRBJ2-1,TRBV9,NA,CASSVLPGTDGYNEQFF,TGTGCCAGCAGCGTACTCCCCGGGACGGACGGCTACAATGAGCAGTTCTTC
TRBD2,TRBJ2-1,TRBV3-1,few,CASSQDLREYNEQFF,TGTGCCAGCAGCCAAGATCTGCGGGAGTACAATGAGCAGTTCTTC
TRBD1,TRBJ2-6,TRBV5-1,NA,CASSPRDRWTGGSGANVLTF,TGCGCCAGCAGCCCACGTGATAGATGGACAGGGGGGTCTGGGGCCAACGTCCTGACTTTC